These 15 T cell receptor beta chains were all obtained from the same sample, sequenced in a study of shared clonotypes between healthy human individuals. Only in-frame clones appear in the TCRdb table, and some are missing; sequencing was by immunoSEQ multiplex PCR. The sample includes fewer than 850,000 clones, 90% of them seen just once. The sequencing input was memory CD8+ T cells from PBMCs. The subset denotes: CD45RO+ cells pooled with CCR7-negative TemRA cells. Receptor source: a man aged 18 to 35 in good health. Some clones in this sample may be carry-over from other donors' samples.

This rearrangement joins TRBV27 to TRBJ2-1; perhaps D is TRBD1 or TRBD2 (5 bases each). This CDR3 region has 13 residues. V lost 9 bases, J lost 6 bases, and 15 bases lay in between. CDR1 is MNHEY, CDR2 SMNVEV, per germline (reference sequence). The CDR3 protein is CARGVRRCNEQFF. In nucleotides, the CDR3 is TGTGCCAGGGGGGTCCGGCGGTGCAATGAGCAGTTCTTC.

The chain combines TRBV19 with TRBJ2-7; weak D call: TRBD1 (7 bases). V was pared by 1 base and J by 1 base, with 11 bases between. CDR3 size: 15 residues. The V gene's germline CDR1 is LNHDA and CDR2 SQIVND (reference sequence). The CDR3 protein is CASSIVAGGSYEQYF. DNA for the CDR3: TGTGCCAGTAGTATAGTGGCAGGGGGGTCCTACGAGCAGTACTTC.

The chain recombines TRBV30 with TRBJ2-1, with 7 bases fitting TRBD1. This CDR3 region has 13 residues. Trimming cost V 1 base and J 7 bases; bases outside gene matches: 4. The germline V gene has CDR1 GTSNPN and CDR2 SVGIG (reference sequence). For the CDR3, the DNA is TGTGCCTGGAGTGAGGGGGCCGGGAATGAGCAGTTCTTC. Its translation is CAWSEGAGNEQFF.

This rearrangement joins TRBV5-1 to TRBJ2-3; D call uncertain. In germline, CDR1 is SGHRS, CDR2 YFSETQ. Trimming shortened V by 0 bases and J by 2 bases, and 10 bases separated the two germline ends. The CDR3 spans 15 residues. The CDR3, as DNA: TGCGCCAGCAGCTTGGTACGGCAGAACACAGATACGCAGTATTTT. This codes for CASSLVRQNTDTQYF.

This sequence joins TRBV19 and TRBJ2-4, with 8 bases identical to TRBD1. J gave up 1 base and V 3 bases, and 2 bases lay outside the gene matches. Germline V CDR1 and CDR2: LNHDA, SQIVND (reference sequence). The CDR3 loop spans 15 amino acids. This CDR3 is CASSIRQGAKNIQYF. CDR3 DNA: TGTGCCAGTAGTATTCGACAGGGGGCCAAAAACATTCAGTACTTC. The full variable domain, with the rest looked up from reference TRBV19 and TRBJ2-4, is DGGITQSPKYLFRKEGQNVTLSCEQNLNHDAMYWYRQDPGQGLRLIYYSQIVNDFQKGDIAEGYSVSREKKESFPLTVTSAQKNPTAFYLCASSIRQGAKNIQYFGAGTRLSVL.

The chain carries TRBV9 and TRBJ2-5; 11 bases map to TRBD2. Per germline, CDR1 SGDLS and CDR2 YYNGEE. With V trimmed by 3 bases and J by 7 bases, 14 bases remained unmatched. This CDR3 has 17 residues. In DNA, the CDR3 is TGTGCCAGCAGCGCCAGGACTAGCGGGCCTGTAGGGGGGACCCAGTACTTC. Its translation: CASSARTSGPVGGTQYF.

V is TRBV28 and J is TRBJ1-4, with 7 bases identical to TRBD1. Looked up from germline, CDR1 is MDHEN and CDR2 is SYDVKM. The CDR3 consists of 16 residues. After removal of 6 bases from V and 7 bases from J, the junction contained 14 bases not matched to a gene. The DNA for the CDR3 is TGTGCCAGCAGCCCCCGACAGGGTCCCATCGGTGAAAAACTGTTTTTT. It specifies CASSPRQGPIGEKLFF.

The CDR3 DNA is TGTGCCAGCAGCGGGGGGGCCCTCTCCTACGAGCAGTACTTC. This encodes CASSGGALSYEQYF. The genes are TRBV7-9 and TRBJ2-7, with D perhaps TRBD2 (7 bases). V was shortened by 5 bases and J by 0 bases, with 11 bases between the two germline ends. CDR1 SEHNR and CDR2 FQNEAQ come from the germline V gene (reference sequence). This CDR3 comprises 14 residues.

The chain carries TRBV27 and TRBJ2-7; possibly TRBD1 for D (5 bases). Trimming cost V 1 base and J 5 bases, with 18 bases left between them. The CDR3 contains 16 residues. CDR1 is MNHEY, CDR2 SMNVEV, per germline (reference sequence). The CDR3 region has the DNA TGTGCCAGCAGTTTATTGGCAGGGTCCCATATCGACGAGCAGTACTTC. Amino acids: CASSLLAGSHIDEQYF.

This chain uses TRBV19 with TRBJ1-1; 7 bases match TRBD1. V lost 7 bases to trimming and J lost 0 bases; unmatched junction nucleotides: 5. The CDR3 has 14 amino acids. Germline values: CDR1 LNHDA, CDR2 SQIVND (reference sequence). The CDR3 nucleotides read TGTGCCAGTAAGTTACAGGGGATGAACACTGAAGCTTTCTTT. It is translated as CASKLQGMNTEAFF.

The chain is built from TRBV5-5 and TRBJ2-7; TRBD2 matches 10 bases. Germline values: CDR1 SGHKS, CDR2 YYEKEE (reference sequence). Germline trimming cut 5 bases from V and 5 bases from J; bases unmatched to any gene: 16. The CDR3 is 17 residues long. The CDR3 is CASSYSALAGVAHEQYF. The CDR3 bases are TGTGCCAGCAGTTATTCGGCTCTAGCGGGAGTCGCCCACGAGCAGTACTTC.

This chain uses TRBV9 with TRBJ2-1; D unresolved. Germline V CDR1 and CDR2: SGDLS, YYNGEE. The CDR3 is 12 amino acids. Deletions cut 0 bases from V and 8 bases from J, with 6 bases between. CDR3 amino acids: CASSVVAYEQFF. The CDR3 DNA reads TGTGCCAGCAGCGTAGTGGCGTATGAGCAGTTCTTC.

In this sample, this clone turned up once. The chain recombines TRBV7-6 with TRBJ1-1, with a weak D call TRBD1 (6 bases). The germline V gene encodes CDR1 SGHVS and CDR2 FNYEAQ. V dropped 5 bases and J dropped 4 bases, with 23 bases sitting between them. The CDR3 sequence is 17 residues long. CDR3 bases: TGTGCCAGCAGCCCAGGAAGGGGGTGGGCAGCTCCCACTGAAGCTTTCTTT. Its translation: CASSPGRGWAAPTEAFF.

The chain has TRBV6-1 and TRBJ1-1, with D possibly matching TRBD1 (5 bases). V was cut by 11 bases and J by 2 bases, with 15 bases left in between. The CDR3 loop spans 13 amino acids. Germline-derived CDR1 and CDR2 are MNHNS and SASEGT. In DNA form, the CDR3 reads TGTGCCGGGGGTTCGGAAGGAAACACTGAAGCTTTCTTT. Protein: CAGGSEGNTEAFF.

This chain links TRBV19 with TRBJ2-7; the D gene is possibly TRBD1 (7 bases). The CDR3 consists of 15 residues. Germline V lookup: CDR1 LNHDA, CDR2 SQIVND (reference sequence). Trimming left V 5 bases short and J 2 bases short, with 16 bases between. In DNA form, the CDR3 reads TGTGCCAGTAGTCCGGAGACAGGGACTCCCTACGAGCAGTACTTC. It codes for CASSPETGTPYEQYF.